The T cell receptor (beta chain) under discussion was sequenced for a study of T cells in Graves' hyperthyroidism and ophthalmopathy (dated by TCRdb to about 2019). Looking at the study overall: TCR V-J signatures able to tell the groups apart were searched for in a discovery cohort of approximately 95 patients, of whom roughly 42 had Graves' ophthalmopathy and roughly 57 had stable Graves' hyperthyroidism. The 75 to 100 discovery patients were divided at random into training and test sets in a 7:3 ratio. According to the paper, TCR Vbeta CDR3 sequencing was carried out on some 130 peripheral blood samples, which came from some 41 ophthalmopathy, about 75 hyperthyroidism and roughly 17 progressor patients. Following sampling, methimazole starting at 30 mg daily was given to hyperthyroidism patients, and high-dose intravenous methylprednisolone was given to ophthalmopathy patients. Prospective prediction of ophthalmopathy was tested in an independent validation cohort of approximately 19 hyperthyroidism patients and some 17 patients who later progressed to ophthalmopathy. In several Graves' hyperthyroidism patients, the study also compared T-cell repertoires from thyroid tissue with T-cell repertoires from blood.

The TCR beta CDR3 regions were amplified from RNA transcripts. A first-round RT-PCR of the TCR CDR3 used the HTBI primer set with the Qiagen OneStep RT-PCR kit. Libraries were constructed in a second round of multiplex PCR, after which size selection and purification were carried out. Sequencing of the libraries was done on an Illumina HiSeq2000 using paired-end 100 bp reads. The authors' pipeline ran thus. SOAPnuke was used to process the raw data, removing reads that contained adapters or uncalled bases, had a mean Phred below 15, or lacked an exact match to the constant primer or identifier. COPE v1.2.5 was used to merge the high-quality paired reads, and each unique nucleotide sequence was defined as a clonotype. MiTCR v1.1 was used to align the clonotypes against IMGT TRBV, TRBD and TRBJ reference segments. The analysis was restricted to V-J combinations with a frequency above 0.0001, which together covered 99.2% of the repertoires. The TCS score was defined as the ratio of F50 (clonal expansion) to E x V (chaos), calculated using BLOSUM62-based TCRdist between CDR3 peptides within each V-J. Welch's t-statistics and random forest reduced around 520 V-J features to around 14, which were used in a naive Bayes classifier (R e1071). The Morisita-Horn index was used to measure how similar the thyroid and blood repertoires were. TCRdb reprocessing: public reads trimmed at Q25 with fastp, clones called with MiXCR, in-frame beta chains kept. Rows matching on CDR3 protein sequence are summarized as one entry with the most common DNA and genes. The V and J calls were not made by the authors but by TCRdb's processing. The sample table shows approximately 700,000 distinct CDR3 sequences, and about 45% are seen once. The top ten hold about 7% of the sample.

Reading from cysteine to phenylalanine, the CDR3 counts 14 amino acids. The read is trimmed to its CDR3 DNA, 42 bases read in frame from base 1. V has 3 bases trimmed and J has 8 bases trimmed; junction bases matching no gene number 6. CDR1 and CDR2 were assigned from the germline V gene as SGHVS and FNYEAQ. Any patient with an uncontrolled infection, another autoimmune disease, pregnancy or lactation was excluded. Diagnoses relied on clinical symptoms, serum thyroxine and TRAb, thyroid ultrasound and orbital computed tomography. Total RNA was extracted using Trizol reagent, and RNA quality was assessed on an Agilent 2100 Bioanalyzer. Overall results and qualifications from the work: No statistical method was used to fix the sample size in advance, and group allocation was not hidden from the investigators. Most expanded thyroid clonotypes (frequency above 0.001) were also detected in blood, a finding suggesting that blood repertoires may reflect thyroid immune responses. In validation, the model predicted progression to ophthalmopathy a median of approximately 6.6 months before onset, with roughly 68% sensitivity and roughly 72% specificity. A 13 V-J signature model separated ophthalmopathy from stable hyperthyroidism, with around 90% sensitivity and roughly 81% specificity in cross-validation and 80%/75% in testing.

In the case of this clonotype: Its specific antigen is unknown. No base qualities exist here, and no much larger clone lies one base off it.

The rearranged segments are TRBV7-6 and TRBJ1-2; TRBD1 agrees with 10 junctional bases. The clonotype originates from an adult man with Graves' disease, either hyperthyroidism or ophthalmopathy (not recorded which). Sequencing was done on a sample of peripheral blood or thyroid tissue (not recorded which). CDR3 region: CASSFTGTGVGYTF. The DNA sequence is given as TGTGCCAGCAGCTTTACCGGGACAGGGGTGGGCTACACCTTC.